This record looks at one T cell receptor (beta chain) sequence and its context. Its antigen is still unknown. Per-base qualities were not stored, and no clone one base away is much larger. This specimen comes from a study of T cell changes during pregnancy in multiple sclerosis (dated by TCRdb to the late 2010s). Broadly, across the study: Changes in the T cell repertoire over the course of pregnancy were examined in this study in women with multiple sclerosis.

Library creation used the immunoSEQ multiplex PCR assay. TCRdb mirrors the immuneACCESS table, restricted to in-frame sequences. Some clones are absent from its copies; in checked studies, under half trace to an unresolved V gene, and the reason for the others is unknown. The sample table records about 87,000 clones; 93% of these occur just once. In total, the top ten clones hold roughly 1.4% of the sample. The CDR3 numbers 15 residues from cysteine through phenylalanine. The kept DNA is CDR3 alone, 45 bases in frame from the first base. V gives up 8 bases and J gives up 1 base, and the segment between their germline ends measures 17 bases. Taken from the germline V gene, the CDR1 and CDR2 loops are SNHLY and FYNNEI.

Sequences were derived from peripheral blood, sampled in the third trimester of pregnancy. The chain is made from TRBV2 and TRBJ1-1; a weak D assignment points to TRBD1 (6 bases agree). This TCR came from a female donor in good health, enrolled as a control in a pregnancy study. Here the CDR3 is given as CASSPLGAGNTEAFF. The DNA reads TGTGCCAGCTCCCCCTTGGGGGCCGGGAACACTGAAGCTTTCTTT. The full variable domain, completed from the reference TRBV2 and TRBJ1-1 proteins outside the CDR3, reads EPEVTQTPSHQVTQMGQEVILRCVPISNHLYFYWYRQILGQKVEFLVSFYNNEISEKSEIFDDQFSVERPDGSNFTLKIRSTKLEDSAMYFCASSPLGAGNTEAFFGQGTRLTVV.